These T cell receptor beta chains were read from a single sample in a study of tumor-infiltrating lymphocytes in oesophageal squamous cell carcinoma. One entry per CDR3 protein results from TCRdb running MiXCR on the PCR reads. Here the sample spans roughly 20,000 distinct CDR3 sequences, more than 30% being singletons. The source material was esophageal tumor tissue. The receptors were gathered from a male donor with esophageal squamous cell carcinoma. The CDR3 runs from the conserved cysteine through the conserved F or W. The order of the fields is clone size, J gene, V gene, D gene, CDR3 DNA, CDR3 protein. D genes are given only for firm matches. Clone size, where shown, is once, few, many, or a class for clones that have expanded.

size: NA; J: TRBJ2-5; V: TRBV7-6; D: NA; DNA: TGTGCTATAAGGAGGACGCCACAAGAGACCCAGTACTTC; CDR3: CAIRRTPQETQYF
size: NA; J: TRBJ1-6; V: TRBV5-1; D: NA; DNA: TGCGCCAGCAGCTCCGATCTAGGCCCATCCTATAATTCACCCCTCCACTTT; CDR3: CASSSDLGPSYNSPLHF
size: NA; J: TRBJ2-1; V: TRBV7-2; D: TRBD2; DNA: TGTGCCAGCAGCTTACCGCGAGTGGTGGGGGGGAATGAGCAGTTCTTC; CDR3: CASSLPRVVGGNEQFF
size: few; J: TRBJ2-5; V: TRBV7-2; D: NA; DNA: TGTGCCAGCAGCTTAGATACCGTCGCCCAGTACTTC; CDR3: CASSLDTVAQYF
size: NA; J: TRBJ1-2; V: TRBV12-3/TRBV12-4; D: NA; DNA: TGTGCCAGCAGTGAGGCGAGGGGGGCTTTCTATGGCTACACCTTC; CDR3: CASSEARGAFYGYTF
size: NA; J: TRBJ1-1; V: TRBV3-1; D: TRBD1; DNA: TGTGCCAGCAGCTATACGGACGGGACAGCTGAAGCTTTCTTT; CDR3: CASSYTDGTAEAFF
size: many; J: TRBJ2-7; V: TRBV11-2; D: NA; DNA: TGTGCCAGCAGCTCCCGGCGGGGGCAGTACTTC; CDR3: CASSSRRGQYF
size: NA; J: TRBJ2-7; V: TRBV7-2; D: TRBD2; DNA: TGTGCCAGCAGCTTAGCCCGGACTAGCGGACCCTACGAGCAGTACTTC; CDR3: CASSLARTSGPYEQYF
size: few; J: TRBJ1-4; V: TRBV18; D: NA; DNA: TGTGCCAGCTCACCACGGGTCGGGGAAGGCGAAAAACTGTTTTTT; CDR3: CASSPRVGEGEKLFF
size: few; J: TRBJ2-5; V: TRBV7-2; D: TRBD1; DNA: TGTGCCAGCAGCTTAGGGGGGACAGGGGACAACTTC; CDR3: CASSLGGTGDNF
size: NA; J: TRBJ2-5; V: TRBV6-1; D: NA; DNA: TGTGCCAGCAGTTACGGGCAGGGCCAAGAGACCCAGTACTTC; CDR3: CASSYGQGQETQYF
size: NA; J: TRBJ2-3; V: TRBV5-1; D: NA; DNA: TGCGCCAGCAGCTTGGACAGGGACTCCTACTCCACAGATACGCAGTATTTT; CDR3: CASSLDRDSYSTDTQYF
size: many; J: TRBJ2-7; V: TRBV6-1; D: NA; DNA: TGTGCCAGCAGTACCTCCGGGGTAGGAAACTACGAGCAGTACTTC; CDR3: CASSTSGVGNYEQYF
size: many; J: TRBJ1-2; V: TRBV7-9; D: NA; DNA: TGTGCCAGCAGCTTACCAGGCTACACCTTC; CDR3: CASSLPGYTF
size: medium-sized; J: TRBJ2-7; V: TRBV7-9; D: NA; DNA: TGTGCCAGCAGCTTAGCGCGGGTAAACGAGCAGTACTTC; CDR3: CASSLARVNEQYF
size: many; J: TRBJ1-3; V: TRBV7-9; D: TRBD1; DNA: TGTGCCAGCAGCTCGACAGGGGCTGGAAACACCATATATTTT; CDR3: CASSSTGAGNTIYF
size: NA; J: TRBJ1-4; V: TRBV20-1; D: NA; DNA: TGCAGTGCTAGAGATGGAACAGATAATGAAAAACTGTTTTTT; CDR3: CSARDGTDNEKLFF
size: NA; J: TRBJ2-1; V: TRBV7-3; D: TRBD2; DNA: TGTGCCAGCAGTCATAGCGGGAGTTTGGATGAGCAGTTCTTC; CDR3: CASSHSGSLDEQFF
size: many; J: TRBJ1-4; V: TRBV6-1; D: TRBD1; DNA: TGTGCCAGCAGTGCGGACAGGCCAACTAATGAAAAACTGTTTTTT; CDR3: CASSADRPTNEKLFF
size: many; J: TRBJ1-2; V: TRBV27; D: TRBD1; DNA: TGTGCCAGCAGTATGACAGGGGCTAACTATGGCTACACCTTC; CDR3: CASSMTGANYGYTF
size: NA; J: TRBJ1-1; V: TRBV6-1; D: NA; DNA: TGTGCCAGCAGTCTCCCTCCCGGTTACGAGCAGTACTTT; CDR3: CASSLPPGYEQYF
size: many; J: TRBJ2-1; V: TRBV12-1; D: NA; DNA: TGTGCCCAGCTAGCGGGAGGGCCCTGTGAGCAGTTCTTC; CDR3: CAQLAGGPCEQFF
size: NA; J: TRBJ2-4; V: TRBV7-3; D: NA; DNA: TGTGCCAGCAGCTTGGGGAAGGGAGACATTCAGTACTTC; CDR3: CASSLGKGDIQYF